The rows below give T cell receptor beta chains drawn from one sample of a study of patients and donors after allogeneic stem cell transplantation. TCRdb re-analysed the RT-PCR reads in MiXCR, keeping a single row per CDR3 protein. The repertoire consists of over 200,000 distinct CDR3 sequences, with around two fifths occurring once and the leading ten covering approximately 10%. The sequenced sample consisted of blood, either unsorted or a sorted T cell fraction (not recorded which). These receptors came from a human donor who was either an allogeneic HSCT recipient or a stem cell or donor lymphocyte infusion donor (not recorded which). It is not recorded whose cells these are; they may come from a transplant donor. Each CDR3 is given with its conserved first and last residue. The D gene is left open where the match is weak. Part of the rows lack a size; the others show once, few, many or a class for expanded clones.

J | size | V | D | CDR3
TRBJ1-1 | NA | TRBV5-1 | NA | CASQDGGLGEAFF
TRBJ1-1 | NA | TRBV7-2 | TRBD1 | CASSRLGDRGPRTEAFF
TRBJ1-2 | few | TRBV7-9 | NA | CASSLWGRGYTF
TRBJ1-1 | NA | TRBV7-9 | TRBD1 | CASSLLGQGNWNTEAFF
TRBJ2-1 | NA | TRBV7-9 | NA | CASSPVGAYNEQFF
TRBJ2-4 | NA | TRBV20-1 | TRBD2 | CSARDLRGTKNIQYF
TRBJ1-1 | NA | TRBV4-1 | NA | CASSQGDTTEAFF
TRBJ1-2 | NA | TRBV12-3/TRBV12-4 | TRBD1 | CATGGGTEDGYTF
TRBJ1-2 | NA | TRBV9 | NA | CASSAQSLLGGARGYTF
TRBJ1-1 | few | TRBV12-3/TRBV12-4 | NA | CASSSLLHGHTEGFF
TRBJ2-5 | few | TRBV27 | NA | CASSLIAGSGETQYF
TRBJ2-7 | NA | TRBV5-5 | NA | CASSLANSREYF
TRBJ1-1 | few | TRBV5-1 | NA | CASSSLRGSMNTEAFF
TRBJ1-3 | few | TRBV5-1 | NA | CASSLGATAGNTIYF
TRBJ1-1 | NA | TRBV20-1 | NA | CSARGGGGRSEAFF
TRBJ1-1 | NA | TRBV12-3/TRBV12-4 | NA | CASRPFRRGLEAFF
TRBJ2-7 | NA | TRBV5-5 | NA | CASKKGRMGEQYF
TRBJ1-1 | few | TRBV9 | NA | CASSPPGGHPLSNTEAFF
TRBJ1-1 | few | TRBV5-1 | NA | CASSLSPREKAFF
TRBJ1-1 | NA | TRBV11-2 | TRBD1 | CASSLGGTGVIDAEAFF
TRBJ1-2 | few | TRBV4-2 | NA | CASSEGGVGYTF
TRBJ2-2 | NA | TRBV4-1 | NA | CASSLQGPGELFF
TRBJ2-1 | NA | TRBV10-1 | NA | CASSDSPNEQFF
TRBJ2-5 | NA | TRBV5-1 | NA | CASSFAVAQETQYF